This T cell receptor (beta chain) was found in a study of blood T cell repertoires in COVID-19. Seattle patients were enrolled during active infection and followed longitudinally. Authors' analysis steps: Amplification of reference gene primers provided the estimated nucleated cell counts. TCRdb keeps only in-frame clones here, not all; method: immunoSEQ multiplex PCR. V and J calls and clone size are given by that table; D and trimming were obtained from the DNA. Of under 450,000 clones in the sample, roughly 90% were seen once. Germline CDR1 is MNHEY and CDR2 is SVGEGT. CDR3 length: 18 amino acids. V was clipped by 4 bases and J by 2 bases, with 22 bases between them.

The origin of this receptor is an older woman with COVID-19, enrolled during active disease. The chain employs TRBV6-2 or TRBV6-3 and TRBJ2-3, with a possible D match to TRBD2 (5 bases). Sequences were obtained from peripheral blood. In DNA, the CDR3 is TGTGCCAGCAGTTCATACCTTTCTCGGGGTTATGACACAGATACGCAGTATTTT. Amino acid sequence: CASSSYLSRGYDTDTQYF.